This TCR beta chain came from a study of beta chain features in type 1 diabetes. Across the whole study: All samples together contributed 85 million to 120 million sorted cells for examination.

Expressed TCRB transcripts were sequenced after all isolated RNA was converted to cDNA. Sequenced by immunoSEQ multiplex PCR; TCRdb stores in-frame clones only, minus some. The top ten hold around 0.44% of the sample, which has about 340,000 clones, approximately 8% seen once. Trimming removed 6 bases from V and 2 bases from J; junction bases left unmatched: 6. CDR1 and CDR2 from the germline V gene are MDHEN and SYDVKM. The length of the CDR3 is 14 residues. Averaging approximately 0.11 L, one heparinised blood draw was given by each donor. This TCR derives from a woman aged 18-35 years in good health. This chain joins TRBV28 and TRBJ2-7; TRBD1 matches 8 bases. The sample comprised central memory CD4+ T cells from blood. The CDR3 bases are TGTGCCAGCAGGGGCAGGGGGCTCGCCTACGAGCAGTACTTC. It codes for CASRGRGLAYEQYF.